The rows below give T cell receptor beta chains drawn from one sample of a study of T cell responses to AZD1222 COVID-19 vaccine. Sequenced by immunoSEQ multiplex PCR; TCRdb stores in-frame clones only, minus some. The table lists 70,000 to 100,000 clones, approximately 85% of them singletons. The specimen was peripheral blood, collected 28 days after the second AZD1222 dose. All receptors derive from an adult who received the AZD1222 COVID-19 vaccine. Each CDR3 is given with its conserved first and last residue. The D gene is left open where the match is weak. The size of a clone is reported for some rows only, either as once, few or many, or as a class for expanded clones.

>NA|TRBJ2-5|TRBD2|TRBV27
TGTGCCATCCGGACTAGCGGGGGGTCAGAGACCCAGTACTTC
CAIRTSGGSETQYF
>once|TRBJ2-3|TRBD1|TRBV19
TGTGCCAGTAGTCCGACCCGGACAGGGGGCACAGATACGCAGTATTTT
CASSPTRTGGTDTQYF
>NA|TRBJ1-2|NA|TRBV4-1
TGCGCCAGCAGCCAAGAAGCAACTCGGGGCTACACCTTC
CASSQEATRGYTF
>once|TRBJ2-3|TRBD1|TRBV7-3
TGTGCCAGCAGCTCCGCCGGACAGGGCCCAGATACGCAGTATTTT
CASSSAGQGPDTQYF
>NA|TRBJ2-5|NA|TRBV6-6
TGTGCCAGCAGTTCCCCGATGGAAGAGACCCAGTACTTC
CASSSPMEETQYF
>NA|TRBJ1-1|TRBD1|TRBV6-2/TRBV6-3
TGTGCCAGCAGTTACTCGGGACAGGGAAACACTGAAGCTTTCTTT
CASSYSGQGNTEAFF
>NA|TRBJ1-1|TRBD1|TRBV6-6
TGTGCCAGCGGGGAACAGGGGACAGTGAACACTGAAGCTTTCTTT
CASGEQGTVNTEAFF
>NA|TRBJ1-4|TRBD1|TRBV5-1
TGCGCCAGCCGAGAAGGGACAGCCGAAAAACTGTTTTTT
CASREGTAEKLFF
>few|TRBJ1-1|NA|TRBV30
TGTGCCTGGAGGGGTATAAGGACTGAAGCTTTCTTT
CAWRGIRTEAFF
>NA|TRBJ1-1|NA|TRBV19
TGTGCCAGTAGTAGCCTACAGGGGAACACTGAAGCTTTCTTT
CASSSLQGNTEAFF
>NA|TRBJ1-1|NA|TRBV28
TGTGCCAGCCCAGGGAGTGTTTTTAACACTGAAGCTTTCTTT
CASPGSVFNTEAFF